This entry lists 29 T cell receptor beta chains sequenced from one sample in a study of beta chain features in type 1 diabetes. Study results and limitations: Across all four CD4+ subsets, people with type 1 diabetes showed modestly shorter TCRB CDR3s.

Every isolated RNA sample was fully reverse transcribed, so sequencing captured expressed TCRB transcripts. Method: immunoSEQ multiplex PCR; TCRdb's copy keeps in-frame clones and lacks some. The repertoire has 300,000 to 400,000 clones, about 13% of them found once; the top ten carry over 0.014%. No antigens are known for them. The sample was naive CD4+ T cells from blood. The source is a woman aged 18-29 years with type 1 diabetes.

The rearrangement links TRBV28 to TRBJ1-5; tentatively, D is TRBD1 (5 bases). The CDR3 sequence is 12 residues long. The V end was cut by 11 bases, the J end by 9 bases, with 17 bases between. CDR1 and CDR2 (germline): MDHEN, SYDVKM. CDR3 DNA: TGTGCCGCGGCGGGGCTTTCATCGCCCCAGCATTTT. Translated: CAAAGLSSPQHF.

This clone has a handful of counts. The chain combines TRBV6-1 with TRBJ2-7; 10 nucleotides align to TRBD1. The CDR3 runs 13 residues. Trimming cost V 3 bases and J 6 bases; bases outside gene matches: 2. Looked up from germline, CDR1 is MNHNS and CDR2 is SASEGT. The DNA of the CDR3 is TGTGCCAGCAGTGAGGGACAGGGGTTCGAGCAGTACGTC. Translation gives CASSEGQGFEQYV.

This clone was counted between two and nine times. The chain uses TRBV9 and TRBJ1-1, with 8 nucleotides matching TRBD1. The CDR3 spans 13 residues. Trimming removed 4 bases from V and 4 bases from J; junction bases left unmatched: 3. In germline, CDR1 is SGDLS, CDR2 YYNGEE. This chain's CDR3 is CASSITGGTEAFF. The CDR3 DNA reads as TGTGCCAGCAGCATCACAGGGGGCACTGAAGCTTTCTTT.

The table lists this clone with a few counts. The gene calls are TRBV6-5 and TRBJ2-5; 13 nucleotides align to TRBD2. Losses at the gene ends were 6 bases for V and 5 bases for J; bases not matched to a gene: 6. This CDR3 has 15 residues. CDR1 is MNHEY and CDR2 is SVGAGI in the germline V gene. CDR3 protein: CASRRTSGSQETQYF. For the CDR3, the DNA is TGTGCCAGCAGACGGACTAGCGGGAGTCAGGAGACCCAGTACTTC.

The V call is TRBV10-3, the J call TRBJ2-1, with TRBD1 matching 10 bases. There are 16 residues in the CDR3. Germline V gene lookup returns CDR1 ENHRY and CDR2 SYGVKD. Trimming removed 6 bases from V and 5 bases from J; junction bases left unmatched: 10. The CDR3 sequence: CAISPGMGQGNNEQFF. The CDR3 DNA follows: TGTGCCATCAGCCCTGGGATGGGACAGGGGAACAATGAGCAGTTCTTC.

This chain joins TRBV30 and TRBJ1-2; D gene ambiguous. The CDR3 loop spans 14 amino acids. V was trimmed by 0 bases and J by 3 bases, leaving 11 bases between them. CDR1 and CDR2 from the germline V gene are GTSNPN and SVGIG (reference sequence). In nucleotides, the CDR3 is TGTGCCTGGAGTGTACGGAGGTCCCACTATGGCTACACCTTC. This translates into CAWSVRRSHYGYTF.

The CDR3 DNA is TGTGCCAGCAGCTTGTTTCTGGTAGCTCCTCAATCTTACGAGCAGTACGTC. It yields the protein CASSLFLVAPQSYEQYV. The chain joins TRBV5-6 to TRBJ2-7; D remains unclear. Germline assignment: CDR1 SGHDT and CDR2 YYEEEE. The V gene lost 1 base and the J gene lost 4 bases, with 21 bases spanning the gap. CDR3 length equals 17 residues.

This clone came up a few times. The chain uses TRBV12-5 and TRBJ2-5, with 8 bases identical to TRBD1. There are 15 residues in the CDR3. V was pared by 6 bases and J by 5 bases, with 11 bases of the junction left unmatched. In germline, CDR1 is LGHNT, CDR2 FRNRAP. The CDR3: CASGPGQGGQETQYF. The DNA for the CDR3 is TGTGCTAGTGGACCCGGACAGGGAGGTCAGGAGACCCAGTACTTC.

This clone occurred a few times. The J gene is TRBJ1-1, the V gene TRBV2; 7 bases match TRBD1. The CDR3 runs 14 residues. Looked up from germline, CDR1 is SNHLY and CDR2 is FYNNEI. With 2 bases clipped from V and 4 bases from J, the junction kept 4 bases outside the gene matches. CDR3 coding DNA: TGTGCCAGCAGTGAACAGGGGGTTAGCACTGAAGCTTTCTTT. Its translation is CASSEQGVSTEAFF.

This chain connects TRBV30 to TRBJ1-2, with D unclear. V was pared by 6 bases and J by 0 bases, with 14 bases between. Germline V lookup: CDR1 GTSNPN, CDR2 SVGIG (reference sequence). This CDR3 comprises 14 residues. The CDR3 here is CACPREATNYGYTF. As DNA, the CDR3 is TGTGCCTGCCCCCGGGAGGCAACTAACTATGGCTACACCTTC. Full variable domain (missing parts from reference TRBV30 and TRBJ1-2): SQTIHQWPATLVQPVGSPLSLECTVEGTSNPNLYWYRQAAGRGLQLLFYSVGIGQISSEVPQNLSASRPQDRQFILSSKKLLLSDSGFYLCACPREATNYGYTFGSGTRLTVV.

This clone was seen a handful of times. This rearrangement joins TRBV30 to TRBJ2-1, with 10 bases lining up with TRBD2. The CDR3 extends over 14 amino acids. V dropped 3 bases and J dropped 4; count of bases not matched to a gene: 3. From germline, CDR1 is GTSNPN and CDR2 SVGIG (reference sequence). The DNA for the CDR3 is TGTGCCTGGAGAGGGACTAGCGATTACAATGAGCAGTTCTTC. It codes for CAWRGTSDYNEQFF.

This clone was seen more than once but under ten times. The chain has TRBV7-7 and TRBJ2-2; TRBD2 is a possible D gene (5 bases). Per germline, CDR1 SSHAT and CDR2 FNYEAQ (reference sequence). V lost 6 bases and J lost 2, with 13 bases in between. The CDR3 runs 15 residues. The chain's CDR3 is CASRQAGINTGELFF. The DNA for the CDR3 is TGTGCCAGCAGGCAAGCCGGGATTAACACCGGGGAGCTGTTTTTT. The full variable domain, rest sourced from reference TRBV7-7 and TRBJ2-2, is GAGVSQSPRYKVTKRGQDVTLRCDPISSHATLYWYQQALGQGPEFLTYFNYEAQPDKSGLPSDRFSAERPEGSISTLTIQRTEQRDSAMYRCASRQAGINTGELFFGEGSRLTVL.

The chain is built from TRBV29-1 and TRBJ1-5; the match to TRBD1 covers 8 bases. V shed 7 bases and J 4 bases; nucleotides not matched to a gene: 9. The CDR3 totals 14 residues. CDR1 is SQVTM, CDR2 ANQGSEA, per germline. CDR3 sequence: CSASGQGGNQPQHF. The CDR3 nucleotides are TGCAGCGCCTCTGGACAGGGAGGTAATCAGCCCCAGCATTTT.

This clone has only a few counts. This rearrangement joins TRBV5-1 to TRBJ1-2; 12 nucleotides match TRBD1. CDR1 and CDR2 from the germline V gene are SGHRS and YFSETQ. V lost 4 bases to trimming and J lost 1 base; unmatched junction nucleotides: 5. The length of the CDR3 is 16 residues. The CDR3 bases are TGCGCCAGCAGCGTGGGGACAGGGGGCAGTAACTATGGCTACACCTTC. Protein: CASSVGTGGSNYGYTF.

The chain carries TRBV19 and TRBJ2-1; 11 bases are a match to TRBD2. This CDR3 contains 15 residues. J gave up 11 bases and V 5 bases, and 11 bases lay outside the gene matches. Germline lookup yields CDR1 LNHDA and CDR2 SQIVND (reference sequence). The CDR3, as DNA: TGTGCCAGTAGTTATCTAGCGGGAGGAGTGTCGCAGCAGTTCTTC. Protein: CASSYLAGGVSQQFF.

The rearrangement uses TRBV27 and TRBJ2-7; D call uncertain. This CDR3 region has 16 residues. Germline V gene sequence: CDR1 MNHEY, CDR2 SMNVEV (reference sequence). V was shortened by 5 bases and J by 2 bases, with 19 bases between the two germline ends. The CDR3 region has the DNA TGTGCCAGCAGTCCCTCGGCGGCCTTGAGAGCCTACGAGCAGTACGTC. It yields the protein CASSPSAALRAYEQYV.

In its sample, this clone was seen a few times. The chain has TRBV5-1 and TRBJ1-2; 7 nucleotides match TRBD1. From germline, CDR1 is SGHRS and CDR2 YFSETQ. The CDR3 spans 15 residues. The trim removed 4 bases at V and 4 bases at J, leaving 10 bases unmatched. CDR3: CASSPEGTASYGYTF. The CDR3 DNA is TGCGCCAGCAGCCCGGAGGGGACAGCTAGCTATGGCTACACCTTC. The full variable domain, its missing parts supplied by reference TRBV5-1 and TRBJ1-2, is KAGVTQTPRYLIKTRGQQVTLSCSPISGHRSVSWYQQTPGQGLQFLFEYFSETQRNKGNFPGRFSGRQFSNSRSEMNVSTLELGDSALYLCASSPEGTASYGYTFGSGTRLTVV.

This clone occurred a few times. This chain links TRBV19 with TRBJ2-2; D possibly corresponds to TRBD2 (6 bases). V lost 4 bases to trimming and J lost 2 bases, with 11 bases between them. Looked up from germline, CDR1 is LNHDA and CDR2 is SQIVND (reference sequence). The CDR3 totals 15 residues. This CDR3 reads CASSTPGLNTGELFF. DNA of the CDR3: TGTGCCAGTAGTACCCCGGGACTTAACACCGGGGAGCTGTTTTTT.

The rearrangement links TRBV7-2 to TRBJ2-1; tentatively, D is TRBD2 (6 bases). Deletions cut 1 base from V and 4 bases from J, with 11 bases between. The germline CDR1 and CDR2 sequences are SGHTA and FQGNSA. This CDR3 has 15 amino acids. Here the CDR3 reads CASSLVAGSYNEQFF. In DNA, the CDR3 is TGTGCCAGCAGCTTAGTAGCCGGGAGTTACAATGAGCAGTTCTTC.

The V gene is TRBV27, the J gene TRBJ2-5, with TRBD2 matching 8 bases. Germline V gene lookup returns CDR1 MNHEY and CDR2 SMNVEV (reference sequence). With V trimmed by 5 bases and J by 2 bases, 10 bases remained unmatched. CDR3 length: 16 residues. CDR3 sequence (DNA): TGTGCCAGCAGTCCGGGGGGGGCAGCCGGACAAGAGACCCAGTACTTC. Residues: CASSPGGAAGQETQYF.

This chain uses TRBV29-1 with TRBJ2-1, with D unresolved. CDR1 SQVTM and CDR2 ANQGSEA come from the germline V gene. The CDR3 is made up of 15 amino acids. The germline V and J ends were trimmed by 3 bases and 0 bases, with 12 bases remaining between them. CDR3 loop: CSVDTSINSYNEQFF. CDR3 nucleotides: TGCAGCGTTGATACTTCTATTAACTCCTACAATGAGCAGTTCTTC.

In this sample, this clone turned up a few times. The V call is TRBV7-2, the J call TRBJ2-2; a weak D match, TRBD1 (6 bases). V was shortened by 5 bases and J by 6 bases, with 13 bases between the two germline ends. The CDR3 spans 14 residues. From germline, CDR1 is SGHTA and CDR2 FQGNSA. The DNA of the CDR3 is TGTGCCAGCAGCGCCTTACAGGGAGCCGGGGAGCTGTTTTTT. This translates into CASSALQGAGELFF.

The CDR3 region has the DNA TGTGCCAGCAGTTTCCTACAGGGGGCTGGCGAGCAGTACTTC. This gives the protein CASSFLQGAGEQYF. The chain recombines TRBV28 with TRBJ2-7; 9 nucleotides agree with TRBD1. The CDR3 covers 14 residues. The germline CDR1 and CDR2 sequences are MDHEN and SYDVKM. V shed 3 bases and J 6 bases; nucleotides not matched to a gene: 6.

The chain has TRBV6-1 and TRBJ2-2; 7 nucleotides align to TRBD1. There are 15 residues in the CDR3. In germline, CDR1 is MNHNS, CDR2 SASEGT. V gave up 7 bases and J gave up 2 bases; unmatched junction bases: 7. CDR3 nucleotide sequence: TGTGCCAGCACCCTGTACAGGGGAAACACCGGGGAGCTGTTTTTT. Translation: CASTLYRGNTGELFF.

In this sample, this clone turned up once. The same CDR3 can be traced to other DNA sequences in this sample. V and J are TRBV15 and TRBJ2-7; maybe TRBD1 (5 bases). Trimming took off 0 bases at V and 2 bases at J, with 8 bases between the two ends. This CDR3 spans 14 amino acids. Germline V gene data show CDR1 as LNHNV and CDR2 as YYDKDF (reference sequence). This CDR3 is CATSRDRGPYEQYF. CDR3 nucleotides: TGTGCCACCAGCAGAGATAGGGGTCCCTACGAGCAGTACTTC.

There are a few counts of this clone. The rearrangement uses TRBV27 and TRBJ1-1, with D unresolved. The V end was cut by 2 bases, the J end by 1 base, with 8 bases between. This CDR3 is built from 14 residues. CDR1 is MNHEY, CDR2 SMNVEV, per germline (reference sequence). The CDR3 is CASSLRFGNTEAFF. The CDR3 region has the DNA TGTGCCAGCAGTTTAAGATTCGGGAACACTGAAGCTTTCTTT.

The table lists this clone with a few counts. This CDR3 reads CASSPRDLRGEQYF. CDR3 in DNA: TGTGCCAGCTCACCTCGGGACCTGCGGGGGGAGCAGTACTTC. J is TRBJ2-7 and V is TRBV18; TRBD2 aligns across 7 bases. The V segment lost 3 bases and the J segment 7 bases; nucleotides outside the gene matches: 9. CDR3 size: 14 residues. Germline V CDR1 and CDR2: KGHSH, LQKENI.

The chain employs TRBV5-1 and TRBJ2-5, with a weak D call TRBD1 (5 bases). The CDR3 covers 14 residues. In germline, CDR1 is SGHRS, CDR2 YFSETQ. V shed 0 bases and J shed 4 bases, with 10 bases lying between them. The CDR3 reads CASSLEPGSETQYF. CDR3 sequence (DNA): TGCGCCAGCAGCTTGGAGCCAGGGTCAGAGACCCAGTACTTC.

The rearrangement uses TRBV19 and TRBJ2-7; D possibly corresponds to TRBD2 (6 bases). The germline V gene encodes CDR1 LNHDA and CDR2 SQIVND (reference sequence). Trimming removed 6 bases at V and 2 bases at J, with 11 bases between. CDR3 size: 13 residues. The CDR3 region has the DNA TGTGCCAGTAGGGGCGGGACCCCCTACGAGCAGTACGTC. Protein sequence: CASRGGTPYEQYV.